This entry lists 9 T cell receptor beta chains sequenced from one sample in a study of beta chain features in type 1 diabetes. Since all of the isolated RNA was reverse transcribed, expressed TCRB transcripts were what got sequenced. This table comes from immunoSEQ multiplex PCR, and its TCRdb copy is limited to in-frame clones, with some not included. The data hold about 470,000 clones, with roughly 30% observed a single time. The sequencing sample was made of naive CD4+ T cells from blood. The receptor source for this set is a man younger than 30 in good health.

The chain is built from TRBV5-1 and TRBJ2-1; TRBD1 aligns across 9 bases. The CDR3 spans 15 residues. Germline V gene sequence: CDR1 SGHRS, CDR2 YFSETQ. J lost 2 bases, V lost 5 bases, and 5 bases had no gene match. CDR3 protein: CASRATGGPYNEQFF. The CDR3 nucleotides read TGCGCCAGCAGGGCAACAGGGGGCCCCTACAATGAGCAGTTCTTC. The full variable domain, completed using reference TRBV5-1 and TRBJ2-1, is KAGVTQTPRYLIKTRGQQVTLSCSPISGHRSVSWYQQTPGQGLQFLFEYFSETQRNKGNFPGRFSGRQFSNSRSEMNVSTLELGDSALYLCASRATGGPYNEQFFGPGTRLTVL.

This clone was detected only a few times. CDR3 sequence (DNA): TGTGCCAGCAGCCAAGGGACAGGGGATGTCAGCAATCAGCCCCAGCATTTT. Translation: CASSQGTGDVSNQPQHF. The chain is built from TRBV5-4 and TRBJ1-5; TRBD1 aligns across 10 bases. The V and J ends lost 4 bases and 1 base, in that order; junction bases with no gene match: 8. This CDR3 comprises 17 residues. Germline V lookup: CDR1 SGHNT, CDR2 YYREEE (reference sequence).

V and J are TRBV27 and TRBJ2-3, with D perhaps being TRBD1 or TRBD2 (6 bases each). With 6 bases removed from V and 2 bases from J, the gap between germline ends came to 18 bases. The CDR3 totals 16 residues. Germline V gene data show CDR1 as MNHEY and CDR2 as SMNVEV (reference sequence). CDR3 sequence: CASSPTRGRPTDTQYF. For the CDR3, the DNA is TGTGCCAGCAGCCCTACAAGGGGGAGGCCCACAGATACGCAGTATTTT.

V gene TRBV9 combines with J gene TRBJ1-1; D perhaps matches TRBD1 (6 bases). Trimming removed 4 bases from V and 4 bases from J, with 17 bases in between. Germline V lookup: CDR1 SGDLS, CDR2 YYNGEE. The length of the CDR3 is 15 residues. The CDR3: CASSPGSPRGTEAFF. CDR3 nucleotides: TGTGCCAGCAGCCCGGGGTCGCCCAGGGGCACTGAAGCTTTCTTT.

This chain links TRBV20-1 with TRBJ1-2; D unresolved. The germline V and J ends were trimmed by 3 bases and 5 bases, with 7 bases remaining between them. Germline V gene sequence: CDR1 DFQATT, CDR2 SNEGSKA (reference sequence). This CDR3 spans 11 amino acids. The DNA for the CDR3 is TGCAGTGCTAGTACCGATTATGGCTACACCTTC. This gives the protein CSASTDYGYTF.

The chain employs TRBV4-2 and TRBJ2-5; D gene unclear. V was clipped by 1 base and J by 2 bases, with 5 bases between them. The CDR3 has 13 amino acids. Germline values: CDR1 LGHNA, CDR2 YNFKEQ. The CDR3 nucleotides read TGTGCCAGCAGCCAAGGTGAACAAGAGACCCAGTACTTC. Protein product: CASSQGEQETQYF.

This clone has just a few counts. The chain joins TRBV4-3 to TRBJ2-6, with 9 bases lining up with TRBD1. Germline CDR1 is LGHNA and CDR2 is YSLEER. This CDR3 is 17 amino acids long. The ends lost 6 bases at V and 0 bases at J; junction bases unmatched: 6. The CDR3 reads CASSPGQGFSGANVLTF. The CDR3 DNA reads as TGCGCCAGCAGTCCCGGACAGGGGTTCTCTGGGGCCAACGTCCTGACTTTC.

The V call is TRBV6-1, the J call TRBJ1-1; tentatively, D is TRBD1 (5 bases). This CDR3 is built from 13 residues. Trimming took 7 bases from V and 7 from J, leaving 16 bases between them. The V gene's germline CDR1 is MNHNS and CDR2 SASEGT. CDR3 in amino acids: CASNYQTRDEAFF. DNA for the CDR3: TGTGCCAGCAATTATCAGACCAGGGATGAAGCTTTCTTT.

This clone was counted a few times. The chain couples TRBV5-1 to TRBJ2-3; perhaps D is TRBD1 or TRBD2 (6 bases each). V was clipped by 4 bases and J by 2 bases, with 11 bases between them. Germline lookup yields CDR1 SGHRS and CDR2 YFSETQ. The CDR3 sequence is 14 residues long. The CDR3 sequence: CASSPGAVTDTQYF. The CDR3 DNA is TGCGCCAGCAGCCCGGGGGCTGTCACAGATACGCAGTATTTT.